This T cell receptor (beta chain) is from a study of blood T cell repertoires in COVID-19 (dated by TCRdb to 2020 to 2021). Background for the entire study: Samples from collaborators originated in the United States, Italy and Spain and spanned both the acute and convalescent phases of COVID-19. Nearly every sample came with metadata listing a de-identified subject ID, COVID-19 status, age in years and sex. Deeply sampled blood TCRbeta repertoires from subjects exposed to, actively infected with, or recovered from COVID-19 were included in the dataset. The repertoires were made available in a free public database intended to serve as a resource for research on the immune response to SARS-CoV-2. Samples came from the ongoing ImmuneRACE study (first 160 participants) plus 1,254 subjects from 6 global collaborators. The material from the prospective study consisted of cDNA or gDNA derived from T cells, B-cell-depleted T cells, or PBMCs. Where HLA class I and class II types were available, the types were taken from metadata supplied by the sample provider, not from assay-based typing. The full study reports these points: The amount of clinical and demographic metadata varied by source and participant and was provided uncurated.

From the germline V gene, CDR1 is MNHEY and CDR2 is SVGEGT. The germline V and J ends show losses of 6 bases and 7 bases respectively, and no gene match explains 15 bases of the junction. Including the terminal cysteine and phenylalanine, the CDR3 comprises 17 residues. Just CDR3 DNA is preserved here, 51 bases in frame from base 1. About this clone: The antigen this receptor binds is unknown. Base qualities are not provided; no much larger clone lies one nucleotide away.

TCRbeta CDR3 regions were amplified from genomic DNA using the immunoSEQ Assay, a bias-controlled multiplex PCR. As for the original processing: The number of nucleated cells in each sample was estimated by amplification of reference gene primers within the assay. To quantify the absolute abundance of each unique TCRbeta CDR3 rearrangement, sequence reads were collapsed and filtered. For each sample, productive Simpson clonality was calculated by taking the square root of Simpson's diversity index across productive rearrangements. Held by TCRdb, this immuneACCESS table contains in-frame sequences only and omits some clones. Under half of the omission traces to an unresolved V gene where checked; the cause of the rest is unknown. D and trimming were read from the DNA, whereas the V and J calls and clone size are those reported in that table. Recorded for this sample are 55,000 to 80,000 clones; approximately 78% of them occurred a single time. The biggest ten clones account for roughly 12% of the sample.

The collaborating institutions used their own protocols to collect whole blood in K2EDTA tubes. For TCRbeta analysis, collaborators shipped samples in one of three forms: frozen whole blood, isolated PBMCs, or DNA extracted from either of those sample types. This sequence was found in a human donor in a cohort sampled during active COVID-19. The V and J segments used are TRBV6-2 or TRBV6-3 and TRBJ2-1; TRBD2 fits 10 bases in the junction. Sample: peripheral blood. The sequenced DNA: TGTGCCAGCAGCCCGCGCAGGACTAGCGGTGCGCATAATGAGCAGTTCTTC. Its product reads: CASSPRRTSGAHNEQFF.